One sample yielded the 3 T cell receptor beta chains listed below, sequenced in a study of OX40 agonist ivuxolimab in advanced cancers. Profiling relied on immunoSEQ multiplex PCR, and the TCRdb table lists in-frame clones only, not all of them. The table lists 55,000 to 80,000 clones, under 90% of them singletons. Specimen: CD4+ or CD8+ T cells sorted from blood, collected in a trial of the OX40 agonist ivuxolimab. The receptor set was obtained from an adult with an advanced solid tumor such as melanoma, head and neck, liver or kidney cancer.

The rearrangement links TRBV19 to TRBJ2-5; D is ambiguous. Germline V gene sequence: CDR1 LNHDA, CDR2 SQIVND (reference sequence). Trimming left V 5 bases short and J 1 base short, with 11 bases between. CDR3 length: 14 amino acids. Here the CDR3 reads CASSVLNSQETQYF. DNA of the CDR3: TGTGCCAGTAGTGTCCTTAACAGCCAAGAGACCCAGTACTTC.

This chain connects TRBV5-5 to TRBJ1-1; 9 nucleotides match TRBD1. From germline, CDR1 is SGHKS and CDR2 YYEKEE (reference sequence). The trim removed 2 bases at V and 4 bases at J, leaving 12 bases unmatched. This CDR3 spans 17 amino acids. The CDR3 spells CASSFKGTGILSTEAFF. The CDR3, as DNA: TGTGCCAGCAGCTTCAAAGGGACAGGGATTTTAAGCACTGAAGCTTTCTTT.

The rearrangement links TRBV11-2 to TRBJ2-2; D not resolved. With 2 bases removed from V and 7 bases from J, the gap between germline ends came to 5 bases. The CDR3 length is 12 residues. The V gene's germline CDR1 is SGHAT and CDR2 FQNNGV. The CDR3 DNA sequence: TGTGCCAGCAGCTTACAAGGCGGGGAGCTGTTTTTT. This translates into CASSLQGGELFF.